The subject of this entry is one T cell receptor beta chain. Its antigen target is currently unknown. Per-base quality was not reported, and no clone a single base away is much larger than it. TCRbeta CDR3 regions were amplified from genomic DNA using the immunoSEQ Assay, a bias-controlled multiplex PCR. The published analysis was carried out like this. Within the assay, amplification of reference gene primers was used to estimate how many nucleated cells each sample contained. To quantify the absolute abundance of each unique TCRbeta CDR3 rearrangement, sequence reads were collapsed and filtered. Productive Simpson clonality was computed per sample as the square root of Simpson's diversity index over productive rearrangements. The table comes from immuneACCESS by way of TCRdb, which keeps in-frame sequences with V and J called. Part of the clones is missing from these tables; in studies checked, under half for an unresolved V gene and the rest for unknown reasons. V, J and clone size are taken as reported in that table, and D and trimming were inferred from the DNA itself. Within this sample are around 380,000 clones, with 81% of them counted one time only. The ten largest clones represent more than 0.95% of the sample.

Collaborating institutions collected whole blood in K2EDTA tubes following their own protocols. For TCRbeta analysis, collaborator samples were shipped as frozen whole blood, as isolated PBMCs, or as DNA extracted from either sample type. The germline V end is reduced by 5 bases and the J end by 1 base; junction bases left unmatched: 9. CDR1 and CDR2 are read off the germline V gene as SGHRS and YFSETQ. Reading from cysteine to phenylalanine, the CDR3 counts 15 amino acids. Here the CDR3 DNA is all that survives: 45 bases in frame from base 1. The data were obtained in a study of blood T cell repertoires in COVID-19 (dated by TCRdb to 2018 to 2020). Regarding the research as a whole: Collaborator samples came from the United States, Italy and Spain and covered acute and convalescent phases of COVID-19. The prospective study material was composed of cDNA or gDNA derived from T cells, B-cell-depleted T cells, or PBMCs. The dataset comprised deeply sampled blood TCRbeta repertoires from subjects exposed to, actively infected with, or recovered from COVID-19. The repertoires were made available in a free public database intended to serve as a resource for research on the immune response to SARS-CoV-2. Samples were obtained from the ongoing ImmuneRACE study (first 160 participants) and from 950 to 1,500 subjects provided by 6 global collaborators. A de-identified subject ID, COVID-19 status, age in years and sex were almost always included in the sample metadata. HLA class I and class II types, where available, came from metadata supplied by the sample provider rather than from assay-based typing.

Study-level results and caveats: How much clinical and demographic metadata was included differed by source and by participant, and the metadata was provided uncurated.

The material sequenced was peripheral blood. The sequence joins TRBV5-1 to TRBJ2-7; 7 bases in the middle match TRBD1. The sequence came from a human donor with acute or convalescent COVID-19. The donor label of this sample is uncertain. The DNA reads TGCGCCAGCAGTCACGGGACAGTTGTGTCCTACGAGCAGTACTTC. It translates to CASSHGTVVSYEQYF.